This T cell receptor (beta chain) emerged from a study of blood T cells in healthy people across ages. Study-level points and caveats: Per million T cells, TCR beta diversity dropped roughly linearly as age increased.

Next came a second PCR, run for about 7 to 12 cycles, which used a sample-barcoded 5' primer along with a J-beta primer mix. TCRdb analysed the 5' RACE reads with MiXCR anew, one entry per CDR3 protein. Of around 820,000 distinct CDR3 sequences listed, roughly 25% are singletons. The CDR3 is made up of 14 amino acids. CDR1 SGHDT and CDR2 YYEEEE come from the germline V gene. The ends were cut back, 2 bases at V and 8 bases at J, with 13 bases in the middle. This clonotype was seen only a few times. Its antigen is undetermined. The sample was also reused in another study, on T cells of mothers and their children. That work states: Unrelated pairs and related pairs have their TCR recombination output shaped similarly by thymic selection.

The sample consisted of blood. The source is a boy aged 5-17 years in good health. The chain links TRBV5-6 to TRBJ2-2, with D possibly called TRBD1 or TRBD2 (5 bases each). Here the CDR3 DNA reads TGTGCCAGCAGCTTTGGGACCAAGCTTGGGGAGCTGTTTTTT. It codes for CASSFGTKLGELFF.